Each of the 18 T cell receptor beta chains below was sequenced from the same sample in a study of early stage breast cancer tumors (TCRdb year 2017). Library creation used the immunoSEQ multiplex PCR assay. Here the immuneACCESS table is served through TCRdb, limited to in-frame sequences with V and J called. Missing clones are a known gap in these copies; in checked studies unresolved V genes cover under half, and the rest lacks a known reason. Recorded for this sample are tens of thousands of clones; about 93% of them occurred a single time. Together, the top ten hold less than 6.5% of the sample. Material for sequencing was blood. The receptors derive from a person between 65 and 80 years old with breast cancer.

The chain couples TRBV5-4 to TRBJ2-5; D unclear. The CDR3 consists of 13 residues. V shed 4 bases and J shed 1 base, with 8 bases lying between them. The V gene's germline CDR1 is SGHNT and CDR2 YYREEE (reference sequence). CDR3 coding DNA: TGTGCCAGCAGCCATGCGGCCCAAGAGACCCAGTACTTC. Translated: CASSHAAQETQYF.

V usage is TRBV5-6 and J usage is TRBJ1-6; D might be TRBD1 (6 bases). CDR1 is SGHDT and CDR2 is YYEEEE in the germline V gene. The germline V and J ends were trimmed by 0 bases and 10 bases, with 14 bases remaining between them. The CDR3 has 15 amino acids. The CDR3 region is CASSLVGGESSPLHF. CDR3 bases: TGTGCCAGCAGCTTGGTAGGGGGAGAGAGCTCACCCCTCCACTTT. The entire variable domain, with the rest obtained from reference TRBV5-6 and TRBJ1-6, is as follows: DAGVTQSPTHLIKTRGQQVTLRCSPKSGHDTVSWYQQALGQGPQFIFQYYEEEERQRGNFPDRFSGHQFPNYSSELNVNALLLGDSALYLCASSLVGGESSPLHFGNGTRLTVT.

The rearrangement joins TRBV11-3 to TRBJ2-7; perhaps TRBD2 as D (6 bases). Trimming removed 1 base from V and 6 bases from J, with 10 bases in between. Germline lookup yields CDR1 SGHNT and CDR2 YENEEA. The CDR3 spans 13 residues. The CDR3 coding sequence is TGTGCCAGCAGCTTAGTTCTGCGGGGCGAGCAGTACTTC. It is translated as CASSLVLRGEQYF.

The chain's CDR3 is CASSYSSGGQPQHF. The DNA of the CDR3 is TGTGCCAGCAGTTACTCGTCAGGGGGGCAGCCCCAGCATTTT. The chain has TRBV6-5 and TRBJ1-5, with 7 bases matching TRBD1. CDR3 length: 14 amino acids. The V gene end was trimmed by 0 bases and the J gene end by 7 bases; junction bases not matched to a gene: 3. Germline V CDR1 and CDR2: MNHEY, SVGAGI.

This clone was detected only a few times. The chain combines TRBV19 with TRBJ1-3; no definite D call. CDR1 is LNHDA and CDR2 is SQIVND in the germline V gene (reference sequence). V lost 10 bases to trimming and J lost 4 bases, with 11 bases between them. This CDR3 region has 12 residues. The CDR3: CATWMEGNTIYF. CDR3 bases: TGTGCCACCTGGATGGAGGGAAACACCATATATTTT.

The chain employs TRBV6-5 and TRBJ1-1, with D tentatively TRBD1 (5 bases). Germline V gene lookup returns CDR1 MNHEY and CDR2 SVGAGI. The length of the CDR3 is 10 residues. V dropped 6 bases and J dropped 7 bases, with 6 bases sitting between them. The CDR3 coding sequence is TGTGCCAGCAGCCAGGGTGAAGCTTTCTTT. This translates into CASSQGEAFF.

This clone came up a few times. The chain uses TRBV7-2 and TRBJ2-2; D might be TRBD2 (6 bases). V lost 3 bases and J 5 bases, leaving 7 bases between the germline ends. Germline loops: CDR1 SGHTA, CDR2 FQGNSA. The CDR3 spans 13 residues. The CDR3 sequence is CASSFAGTGELFF. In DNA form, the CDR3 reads TGTGCCAGCAGCTTCGCGGGGACCGGGGAGCTGTTTTTT.

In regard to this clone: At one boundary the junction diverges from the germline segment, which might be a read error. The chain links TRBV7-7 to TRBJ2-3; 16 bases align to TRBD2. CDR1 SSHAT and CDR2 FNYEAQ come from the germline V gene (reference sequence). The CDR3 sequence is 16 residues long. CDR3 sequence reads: CASSSGLAGGRDTQYF. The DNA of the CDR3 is TGTGCTAGCAGCTCGGGACTAGCGGGAGGGCGCGATACGCAGTATTTT.

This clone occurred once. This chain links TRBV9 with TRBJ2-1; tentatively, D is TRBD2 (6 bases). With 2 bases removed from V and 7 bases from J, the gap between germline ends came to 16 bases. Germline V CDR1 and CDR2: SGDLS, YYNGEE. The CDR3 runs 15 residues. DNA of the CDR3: TGTGCCAGCAGCGTGGTCGCGGGGCATTGGAATGAGCAGTTCTTC. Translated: CASSVVAGHWNEQFF. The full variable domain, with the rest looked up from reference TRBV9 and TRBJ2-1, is DSGVTQTPKHLITATGQRVTLRCSPRSGDLSVYWYQQSLDQGLQFLIQYYNGEERAKGNILERFSAQQFPDLHSELNLSSLELGDSALYFCASSVVAGHWNEQFFGPGTRLTVL.

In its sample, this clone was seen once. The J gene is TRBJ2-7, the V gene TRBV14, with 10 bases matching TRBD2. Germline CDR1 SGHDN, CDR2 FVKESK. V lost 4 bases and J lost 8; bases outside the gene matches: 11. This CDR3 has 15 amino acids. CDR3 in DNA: TGTGCCAGCAGCCCGGTTGGAGCGGGAGGGCCCCAGCAGTACTTC. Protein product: CASSPVGAGGPQQYF.

The DNA for the CDR3 is TGTGCCAGTAGACAGCGGGATGAGGGGGATACGCAGTATTTT. Protein sequence: CASRQRDEGDTQYF. This chain links TRBV19 with TRBJ2-3; 7 bases agree with TRBD2. The CDR3 is made up of 14 amino acids. V was clipped by 6 bases and J by 6 bases; unmatched bases: 9. Germline CDR1 reads LNHDA; CDR2 reads SQIVND (reference sequence).

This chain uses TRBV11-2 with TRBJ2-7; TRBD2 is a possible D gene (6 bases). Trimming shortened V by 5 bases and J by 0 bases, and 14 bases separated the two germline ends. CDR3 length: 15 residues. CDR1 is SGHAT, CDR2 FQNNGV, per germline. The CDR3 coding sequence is TGTGCCAGCAGCCCCGGCGGAGGGCCCTCCTACGAGCAGTACTTC. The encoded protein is CASSPGGGPSYEQYF.

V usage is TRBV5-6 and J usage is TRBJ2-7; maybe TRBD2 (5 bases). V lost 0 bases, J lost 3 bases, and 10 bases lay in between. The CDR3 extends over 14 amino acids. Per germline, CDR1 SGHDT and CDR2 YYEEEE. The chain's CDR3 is CASSLGGIVYEQYF. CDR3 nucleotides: TGTGCCAGCAGCTTGGGAGGGATCGTCTACGAGCAGTACTTC.

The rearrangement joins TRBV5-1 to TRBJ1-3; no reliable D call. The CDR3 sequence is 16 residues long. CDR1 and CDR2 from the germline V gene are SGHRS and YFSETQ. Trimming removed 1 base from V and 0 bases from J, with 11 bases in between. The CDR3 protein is CASSLSLSNSGNTIYF. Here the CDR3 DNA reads TGCGCCAGCAGCTTGTCTCTCAGTAACTCTGGAAACACCATATATTTT.

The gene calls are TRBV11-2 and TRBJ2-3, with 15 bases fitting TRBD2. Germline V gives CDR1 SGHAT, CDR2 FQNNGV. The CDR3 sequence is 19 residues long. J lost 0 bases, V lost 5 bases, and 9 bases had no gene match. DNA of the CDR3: TGTGCCAGCAGCCTCGGGACTAGCGGGGGGCCAGGAAGCACAGATACGCAGTATTTT. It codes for CASSLGTSGGPGSTDTQYF.

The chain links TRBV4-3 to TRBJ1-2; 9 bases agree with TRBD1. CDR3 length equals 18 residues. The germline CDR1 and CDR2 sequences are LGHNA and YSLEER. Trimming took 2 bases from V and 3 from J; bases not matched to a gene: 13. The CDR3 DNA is TGCGCCAGCAGCCAACTTCCTGCGGGGACAGGGTTAGACTATGGCTACACCTTC. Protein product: CASSQLPAGTGLDYGYTF.

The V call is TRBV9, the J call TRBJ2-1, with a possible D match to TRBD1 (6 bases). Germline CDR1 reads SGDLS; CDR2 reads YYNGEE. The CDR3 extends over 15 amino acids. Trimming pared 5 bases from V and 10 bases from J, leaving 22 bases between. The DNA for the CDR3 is TGTGCCAGCAGTAACGACAGGAACCGTTATGAGGAGCAGTTCTTC. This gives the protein CASSNDRNRYEEQFF.

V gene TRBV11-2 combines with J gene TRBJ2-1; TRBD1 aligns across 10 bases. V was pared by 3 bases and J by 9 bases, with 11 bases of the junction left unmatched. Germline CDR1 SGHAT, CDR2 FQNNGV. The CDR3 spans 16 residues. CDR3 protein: CASSFPIGTGVAEQFF. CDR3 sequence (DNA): TGTGCCAGCAGCTTCCCCATCGGGACAGGGGTAGCTGAGCAGTTCTTC.